The 23 T cell receptor beta chains listed next were all sequenced from one sample in a study of post-analysis software for immune sequencing data. Study conclusions and caveats: TRBV segments more frequent in patients than in controls numbered about five and included TRBV5-6, TRBV5-1 and TRBV20-1.

TCR beta libraries were prepared from cDNA with unique molecular identifiers. TCRdb reprocessed the PCR reads with MiXCR, giving one entry per CDR3 protein. This sample has around 250,000 distinct CDR3 sequences, with 30% to 45% found just once. Their specific antigens are unknown. The sequencing sample was made of blood. All receptors derive from a girl aged 5-17 years with multiple sclerosis.

The V gene is TRBV7-6, the J gene TRBJ2-2, with 11 positions matching TRBD2. The junction had 15 bases not matched to a gene; V was cut back by 8 bases and J by 4 bases. The germline V gene encodes CDR1 SGHVS and CDR2 FNYEAQ. The length of the CDR3 is 18 residues. The CDR3: CASRELASGGFGTGELFF. The CDR3 region has the DNA TGTGCCAGCCGGGAGCTGGCTAGCGGGGGGTTCGGCACCGGGGAGCTGTTTTTT.

This clonotype was seen many times. V and J are TRBV4-1 and TRBJ1-1; 10 nucleotides match TRBD1. After removal of 3 bases from V and 4 bases from J, the junction contained 14 bases not matched to a gene. The germline CDR1 and CDR2 sequences are MGHRA and YSYEKL. The CDR3 contains 18 residues. This chain's CDR3 is CASSHGTGVIAGGTEAFF. CDR3 bases: TGCGCCAGCAGCCACGGGACAGGGGTCATTGCTGGAGGCACTGAAGCTTTCTTT.

This clonotype was seen ten or more times. The chain links TRBV7-8 to TRBJ2-1; TRBD2 might be the D (8 bases). Trimming took off 4 bases at V and 8 bases at J, with 18 bases between the two ends. Germline V gene lookup returns CDR1 SGHVS and CDR2 FQNEAQ. The CDR3 extends over 15 amino acids. The CDR3 DNA is TGTGCCAGCAGCTCCGCCGGGACTAGGGGGCATGAGCAGTTCTTC. Its translation: CASSSAGTRGHEQFF.

In its sample, this clonotype was seen a few times. The chain combines TRBV19 with TRBJ2-6, with unresolved D. V gave up 3 bases and J gave up 4 bases, with 7 bases separating them. Per the germline V gene, CDR1 is LNHDA and CDR2 is SQIVND (reference sequence). The CDR3 is 14 amino acids. For the CDR3, the DNA is TGTGCCAGTAGTATGGGTGGAGGGGCCAACGTCCTGACTTTC. This codes for CASSMGGGANVLTF.

This clonotype has a count of ten or more. V and J are TRBV7-8 and TRBJ2-1, with 7 bases that match TRBD2. CDR3 size: 18 residues. The germline gives CDR1 SGHVS, CDR2 FQNEAQ. The junction had 13 bases not matched to a gene; V was cut back by 5 bases and J by 0 bases. CDR3 bases: TGTGCCAGCAGCACCCTCCTTAATCAGCGGGACTCCTACAATGAGCAGTTCTTC. Translated: CASSTLLNQRDSYNEQFF. The full variable domain, with the rest looked up from reference TRBV7-8 and TRBJ2-1, is GAGVSQSPRYKVAKRGQDVALRCDPISGHVSLFWYQQALGQGPEFLTYFQNEAQLDKSGLPSDRFFAERPEGSVSTLKIQRTQQEDSAVYLCASSTLLNQRDSYNEQFFGPGTRLTVL.

This clonotype was counted between two and nine times. A much bigger clone sits one base away, suggesting this may be a read error. The chain is built from TRBV11-2 and TRBJ2-5; no reliable D call. V dropped 1 base and J dropped 0 bases, with 15 bases sitting between them. Germline V lookup: CDR1 SGHAT, CDR2 FQNNGV. The CDR3 is 17 residues long. The chain's CDR3 is CASSLVVLWADQETQYF. The CDR3 region has the DNA TGTGCCAGCAGCTTAGTGGTCCTGTGGGCAGACCAAGAGACCCAGTACTTC.

The CDR3, as DNA: TGCAGTGCTAGAGATTCACTAGCGGGAGTCAGAGAGCAGTACTTC. Its translation: CSARDSLAGVREQYF. The V call is TRBV20-1, the J call TRBJ2-7; 11 bases line up with TRBD2. V gave up 0 bases and J gave up 7 bases; unmatched junction bases: 8. The germline V gene has CDR1 DFQATT and CDR2 SNEGSKA (reference sequence). The CDR3 covers 15 residues.

In its sample, this clonotype was seen once. The rearrangement joins TRBV6-1 to TRBJ2-3; D is undetermined. The CDR3 consists of 13 residues. Germline-derived CDR1 and CDR2 are MNHNS and SASEGT. V lost 6 bases and J lost 1, with 8 bases in between. CDR3 sequence reads: CASRPLGTDTQYF. Here the CDR3 DNA reads TGTGCCAGCAGGCCCTTGGGCACAGATACGCAGTATTTT.

This clonotype has just a few counts. The chain employs TRBV5-1 and TRBJ2-5; possibly TRBD1 for D (5 bases). The CDR3 totals 14 residues. Germline assignment: CDR1 SGHRS and CDR2 YFSETQ. Trimming pared 3 bases from V and 1 base from J, leaving 10 bases between. The CDR3 region is CASSSGHRQETQYF. The CDR3 region has the DNA TGCGCCAGCAGCTCAGGACACCGCCAAGAGACCCAGTACTTC.

This clonotype was counted at least ten times. This chain links TRBV10-2 with TRBJ2-3, with a weak D call TRBD2 (7 bases). CDR1 is WSHSY and CDR2 is SAAADI in the germline V gene. Trimming shortened V by 4 bases and J by 4 bases, and 9 bases separated the two germline ends. The CDR3 has 13 amino acids. DNA for the CDR3: TGCGCCAGCAGTGGAGGGGGGGCAGATACGCAGTATTTT. Amino acid sequence: CASSGGGADTQYF.

CDR3 bases: TGTGCCAGCAGCTTCTTTTCCGGGGAGCTGTTTTTT. Its translation is CASSFFSGELFF. This sequence joins TRBV7-3 and TRBJ2-2, with D unclear. The length of the CDR3 is 12 residues. The germline gives CDR1 SGHTA, CDR2 FQGTGA. V was trimmed by 3 bases and J by 6 bases, leaving 5 bases between them.

The rearrangement joins TRBV12-3 or TRBV12-4 to TRBJ2-3; D gene unclear. This CDR3 is 12 amino acids long. V was trimmed by 5 bases and J by 4 bases, leaving 7 bases between them. CDR3 nucleotide sequence: TGTGCCAGCAGTGTAATAGCAGATACGCAGTATTTT. Residues: CASSVIADTQYF.

About this clonotype itself: With a much larger clone just one base away, this may be a read error. The chain uses TRBV4-1 and TRBJ1-1; D possibly corresponds to TRBD1 (5 bases). Germline CDR1 and CDR2: MGHRA and YSYEKL. The CDR3 covers 14 residues. The CDR3: CASSHLYADTKAFF. CDR3 coding DNA: TGCGCCAGCAGCCACTTATACGCGGACACTAAAGCTTTCTTT.

There are a few counts of this clonotype. V gene TRBV18 combines with J gene TRBJ1-4; 8 bases line up with TRBD1. This CDR3 comprises 18 residues. Germline-derived CDR1 and CDR2 are KGHSH and LQKENI. J gave up 0 bases and V 0 bases, and 6 bases lay outside the gene matches. The DNA for the CDR3 is TGTGCCAGCTCACCACCGGGACAGGCGGTAGCAACTAATGAAAAACTGTTTTTT. This translates into CASSPPGQAVATNEKLFF.

This clonotype was seen a handful of times. The chain joins TRBV14 to TRBJ2-7; 8 bases fit TRBD1. In germline, CDR1 is SGHDN, CDR2 FVKESK. The ends lost 4 bases at V and 3 bases at J; junction bases unmatched: 2. The CDR3 is 13 residues long. The CDR3 DNA reads TGTGCCAGCAGCCCGACAGGGGTCTACGAGCAGTACTTC. Translated: CASSPTGVYEQYF. The entire variable domain, with the rest obtained from reference TRBV14 and TRBJ2-7, is as follows: EAGVTQFPSHSVIEKGQTVTLRCDPISGHDNLYWYRRVMGKEIKFLLHFVKESKQDESGMPNNRFLAERTGGTYSTLKVQPAELEDSGVYFCASSPTGVYEQYFGPGTRLTVT.

This clonotype was counted many times. DNA for the CDR3: TGCGCCAGCAGCTTGGCCGCCAGCGTCTATGGCTACACCTTC. This translates into CASSLAASVYGYTF. The rearrangement links TRBV5-1 to TRBJ1-2; no definite D call. CDR3 length equals 14 residues. The V and J ends lost 0 bases and 4 bases respectively, with 10 bases between them. The germline gives CDR1 SGHRS, CDR2 YFSETQ.

The rearrangement uses TRBV20-1 and TRBJ2-1; 11 bases match TRBD2. CDR3 length: 15 residues. Unmatched junction bases numbered 9, after V lost 6 bases and J lost 5 bases. Germline loops: CDR1 DFQATT, CDR2 SNEGSKA (reference sequence). The CDR3: CSATETSGAHNEQFF. The DNA for the CDR3 is TGCAGTGCAACAGAGACTAGCGGGGCACACAATGAGCAGTTCTTC.

Note on this clonotype: A clone one base away is much larger, so this may be a read error. The V call is TRBV12-3 or TRBV12-4, the J call TRBJ2-3, with D unclear. The CDR3 runs 15 residues. Trimming stripped 6 bases from V and 0 bases from J, with 13 bases between. The CDR3 loop reads CASRTRATSTDTQYF. The CDR3 nucleotides read TGTGCCAGCAGGACACGAGCGACTAGCACAGATACGCAGTATTTT.

This clonotype has at least ten counts. The chain carries TRBV28 and TRBJ2-4, with D perhaps TRBD2 (5 bases). This CDR3 has 12 residues. Trimming left V 7 bases short and J 9 bases short, with 13 bases between. Germline loops: CDR1 MDHEN, CDR2 SYDVKM. The CDR3 bases are TGTGCCAGCACAACGGGGTACGGCATTCAGTACTTC. Translated: CASTTGYGIQYF.

The chain combines TRBV20-1 with TRBJ2-3; TRBD1 or TRBD2 may be the D gene (6 bases each). There are 13 residues in the CDR3. Germline V CDR1 and CDR2: DFQATT, SNEGSKA (reference sequence). Between the trimmed V and J ends, which lost 5 bases and 4 bases, there was a span of 13 bases. For the CDR3, the DNA is TGCAGTGCTGGGGGCGGGGACGCAGATACGCAGTATTTT. Translation: CSAGGGDADTQYF.

This clonotype was counted only a few times. The gene calls are TRBV28 and TRBJ1-1, with 7 bases fitting TRBD1. The V and J ends lost 1 base and 6 bases, in that order; junction bases with no gene match: 5. The CDR3 has 14 amino acids. In germline, CDR1 is MDHEN, CDR2 SYDVKM. CDR3 DNA: TGTGCCAGCAGTTTATCGCACAGGGGCGCTGAAGCTTTCTTT. Its translation is CASSLSHRGAEAFF.

This clonotype has a single count. The J gene is TRBJ2-7, the V gene TRBV12-3 or TRBV12-4, with no clear D. Trimming removed 2 bases at V and 4 bases at J, with 9 bases between. CDR3 length: 13 residues. The CDR3 DNA is TGTGCCAGCAGTTTAATCAACGGTTACGAGCAGTACTTC. Residues: CASSLINGYEQYF.

The chain is built from TRBV18 and TRBJ2-7; 8 bases match TRBD1. From germline, CDR1 is KGHSH and CDR2 LQKENI. The trim removed 1 base at V and 0 bases at J, leaving 2 bases unmatched. The CDR3 is made up of 15 amino acids. The chain's CDR3 is CASSPRTGSSYEQYF. The CDR3 DNA reads TGTGCCAGCTCACCACGGACAGGGAGCTCCTACGAGCAGTACTTC.